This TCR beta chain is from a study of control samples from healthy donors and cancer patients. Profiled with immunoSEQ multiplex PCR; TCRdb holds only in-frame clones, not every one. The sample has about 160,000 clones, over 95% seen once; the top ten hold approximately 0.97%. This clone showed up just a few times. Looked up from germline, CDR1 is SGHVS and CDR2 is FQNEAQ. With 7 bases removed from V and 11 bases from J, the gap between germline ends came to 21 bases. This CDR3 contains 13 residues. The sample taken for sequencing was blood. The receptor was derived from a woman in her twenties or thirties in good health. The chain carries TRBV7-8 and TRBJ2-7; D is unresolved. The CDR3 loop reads CASNADPTKGKYF. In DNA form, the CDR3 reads TGTGCCAGCAATGCGGACCCGACCAAGGGAAAGTACTTC.